A selection of T cell receptor beta chains follows, all from one sample in a study of T-cell reconstitution after alpha-beta-depleted transplantation in children. TCRdb redid the calling of the PCR reads with MiXCR, one entry per CDR3 protein. Of a few hundred thousand distinct CDR3 sequences listed, under 15% are singletons. This specimen consisted of PBMCs from the stem cell graft donor, obtained from the stem cell graft. These TCRs come from a human donor who donated a stem cell graft to a child with combined immunodeficiency. CDR3s include the opening cysteine and the closing phenylalanine or tryptophan. The D gene is left open where the match is weak. Clone size is given for some rows only: seen once, a few or many times, or a class if the clone is expanded.

>TRBD1|TRBJ2-7|TRBV27|.
TGTGCCAGCAGTTTGGACAGGGTGGGCGAGCAGTACTTC
CASSLDRVGEQYF
>.|TRBJ2-7|TRBV4-3|few
TGCGCCAGCAGCCAAGTAGCGTCGGGCGAGCAGTACTTC
CASSQVASGEQYF
>TRBD1|TRBJ2-1|TRBV9|few
TGTGCCAGCAGCGCCACCGGGACAGTAAATGAGCAGTTCTTC
CASSATGTVNEQFF
>.|TRBJ1-2|TRBV15|many
TGTGCCACCAGCAGAGAGCCGGGAACTGCTTATGGCTACACCTTC
CATSREPGTAYGYTF
>.|TRBJ2-4|TRBV28|.
TGTGCCAGCACGGCAGGGGGAGGACTCGCCAAAAACATTCAGTACTTC
CASTAGGGLAKNIQYF
>TRBD2|TRBJ2-3|TRBV20-1|few
TGCAGTGCTACCGGGACTAGCGGGGGGGTCCTCACACAGTATACGCAGTATTTT
CSATGTSGGVLTQYTQYF
>TRBD2|TRBJ2-7|TRBV28|many
TGTGCCAGCAGTCGAGCGGGAAACTCCTACGAGCAGTACTTC
CASSRAGNSYEQYF
>TRBD2|TRBJ2-7|TRBV4-3|many
TGCGCCAGCAGCCTCCGACTAGCGGAGGGCGTCGAGCAGTACTTC
CASSLRLAEGVEQYF
>.|TRBJ2-7|TRBV3-1|few
TGTGCCAGCAGCCAAGATACGACCCTGGGATACGAGCAGTACTTC
CASSQDTTLGYEQYF
>.|TRBJ2-7|TRBV12-3/TRBV12-4|.
TGTGCCAGCAGTTCTAACCCCCCTGCGAGTCACTACGAGCAGTACTTC
CASSSNPPASHYEQYF
>.|TRBJ1-5|TRBV24-1|.
TGTGCCACCAGTGACCAGACAGAGGGCAATCAGCCCCAGCATTTT
CATSDQTEGNQPQHF
>.|TRBJ1-2|TRBV12-3/TRBV12-4|many
TGTGCCAGCAGCCCTGGGGGGGACCCATATGGCTACACCTTC
CASSPGGDPYGYTF
>TRBD1|TRBJ2-7|TRBV7-9|few
TGTGCCAGCAGCTTTGGGGGGGGGGACAGGGTATCCTACGAGCAGTACTTC
CASSFGGGDRVSYEQYF